The 14 T cell receptor beta chains below come from one sample, sequenced in a study of T cells in Graves' hyperthyroidism and ophthalmopathy. RNA transcripts served as the template for amplifying TCR beta CDR3 regions. An initial round of RT-PCR targeting the TCR CDR3 relied on the HTBI primer set. MiXCR, run by TCRdb on the multiplex PCR reads, gives a single entry per CDR3 protein. The table records 350,000 or so distinct CDR3 sequences, roughly 23% of them present only once. The specimen sequenced was blood. Every receptor here comes from a woman aged 50 to 60 with Graves' hyperthyroidism.

This chain uses TRBV6-1 with TRBJ2-1; tentatively, D is TRBD2 (6 bases). Germline lookup yields CDR1 MNHNS and CDR2 SASEGT. There are 13 residues in the CDR3. Trimming took off 6 bases at V and 6 bases at J, with 12 bases between the two ends. The CDR3 bases are TGTGCCAGCAGCTCAGGAGGGGCCAATGAGCAGTTCTTC. It encodes CASSSGGANEQFF.

The chain joins TRBV7-2 to TRBJ1-5; possibly TRBD1 for D (6 bases). Germline assignment: CDR1 SGHTA and CDR2 FQGNSA. V dropped 3 bases and J dropped 2 bases, with 14 bases sitting between them. There are 16 residues in the CDR3. CDR3: CASSFNGNRGNQPQHF. As DNA, the CDR3 is TGTGCCAGCAGCTTCAACGGAAACAGGGGCAATCAGCCCCAGCATTTT.

This clonotype was counted a few times. This chain uses TRBV20-1 with TRBJ2-5; no clear D. The CDR3 is 14 amino acids. The V end was cut by 1 base, the J end by 3 bases, with 12 bases between. Germline V gene sequence: CDR1 DFQATT, CDR2 SNEGSKA (reference sequence). The CDR3 region is CSARVSTVKETQYF. The CDR3 DNA sequence: TGCAGTGCTAGAGTTTCGACGGTAAAAGAGACCCAGTACTTC.

Details on this clonotype: An end of the junction differs from the germline gene, which may be a read error. The V call is TRBV27, the J call TRBJ2-7; 7 bases map to TRBD2. The CDR3 is 15 amino acids. CDR1 MNHEY and CDR2 SMNVEV come from the germline V gene (reference sequence). The CDR3 protein is CASSFDGGFTYEQCF. The CDR3 DNA is TGTGCCAGCAGTTTCGACGGGGGGTTCACCTACGAGCAGTGCTTC.

This clonotype was seen only a few times. The chain recombines TRBV29-1 with TRBJ1-5; 7 bases are shared with TRBD1. V lost 6 bases and J lost 3; bases outside the gene matches: 5. The CDR3 runs to 13 residues. Germline lookup yields CDR1 SQVTM and CDR2 ANQGSEA. The CDR3 nucleotides are TGCAGCGTAGGGGACAGCTTCAATCAGCCCCAGCATTTT. Its translation: CSVGDSFNQPQHF.

This clonotype was observed a handful of times. The chain uses TRBV19 and TRBJ2-1; 10 bases agree with TRBD1. V was pared by 1 base and J by 4 bases, with 1 base of the junction left unmatched. Germline V gives CDR1 LNHDA, CDR2 SQIVND (reference sequence). The CDR3 contains 15 residues. The chain's CDR3 is CASSIVGQGYNEQFF. DNA for the CDR3: TGTGCCAGTAGTATAGTGGGACAGGGGTACAATGAGCAGTTCTTC.

In this sample, this clonotype turned up many times. The chain employs TRBV28 and TRBJ1-1; 7 bases agree with TRBD1. V trimming: 2 bases; J trimming: 2 bases; junction bases outside the gene matches: 5. In germline, CDR1 is MDHEN, CDR2 SYDVKM. This CDR3 contains 15 residues. The CDR3 is CASSLGGTVNTEAFF. The CDR3, as DNA: TGTGCCAGCAGTTTAGGCGGGACAGTAAACACTGAAGCTTTCTTT.

The gene calls are TRBV28 and TRBJ2-1, with TRBD1 matching 7 bases. The CDR3 contains 17 residues. In germline, CDR1 is MDHEN, CDR2 SYDVKM. V shed 4 bases, J shed 8 bases, and the junction held 17 bases outside the gene matches. The chain's CDR3 is CASSSSKTGLRVHEQFF. The DNA for the CDR3 is TGTGCCAGCAGTTCCAGTAAGACAGGGTTGAGGGTCCATGAGCAGTTCTTC.

This clonotype was detected ten times or more. CDR3 DNA: TGTGCCAGCAGTAAAGGCCCCCTTCGAGGCAATGAGCAGTTCTTC. Encoded protein: CASSKGPLRGNEQFF. The chain links TRBV28 to TRBJ2-1, with D unclear. The CDR3 totals 15 residues. Germline V CDR1 and CDR2: MDHEN, SYDVKM. V lost 5 bases to trimming and J lost 6 bases, with 17 bases between them.

The genes are TRBV28 and TRBJ2-7; 8 bases map to TRBD2. CDR3 length: 14 amino acids. Per germline, CDR1 MDHEN and CDR2 SYDVKM. J gave up 2 bases and V 7 bases, and 7 bases lay outside the gene matches. The CDR3 DNA reads TGTGCCAGCACTACTAGCGGCACAGCCTACGAGCAGTACTTC. Protein: CASTTSGTAYEQYF.

There are a few counts of this clonotype. This sequence joins TRBV4-2 and TRBJ1-3, with D possibly matching TRBD1 (6 bases). Trimming removed 2 bases at V and 4 bases at J, with 18 bases between. The CDR3 loop spans 17 amino acids. CDR1 is LGHNA and CDR2 is YNFKEQ in the germline V gene. CDR3 bases: TGTGCCAGCAGCCAACTTGACAGGCTCAATCTAGGAAACACCATATATTTT. Translating it yields CASSQLDRLNLGNTIYF.

In its sample, this clonotype was seen a few times. The CDR3: CAWSIGQGFGNTIYF. CDR3 bases: TGTGCCTGGAGTATCGGACAGGGCTTCGGAAACACCATATATTTT. This chain uses TRBV30 with TRBJ1-3, with 8 bases identical to TRBD1. CDR3 length: 15 amino acids. The germline gives CDR1 GTSNPN, CDR2 SVGIG (reference sequence). With V trimmed by 2 bases and J by 4 bases, 7 bases remained unmatched.

This clonotype showed up many times. V is TRBV30 and J is TRBJ1-2; D perhaps matches TRBD1 (6 bases). CDR1 and CDR2 (germline): GTSNPN, SVGIG (reference sequence). The CDR3 runs 10 residues. The V end was cut by 8 bases, the J end by 8 bases, with 12 bases between. The CDR3 region has the DNA TGTGCCAGTTACAGGGAAGGCTACACCTTC. Residues: CASYREGYTF.

This clonotype was counted at least ten times. The V gene is TRBV28, the J gene TRBJ1-2; 9 bases are shared with TRBD1. Germline lookup yields CDR1 MDHEN and CDR2 SYDVKM. This CDR3 has 17 amino acids. V was pared by 5 bases and J by 2 bases, with 12 bases of the junction left unmatched. The CDR3 region is CASSPLGQGGRNYGYTF. CDR3 sequence (DNA): TGTGCCAGCAGTCCCCTGGGACAGGGCGGTAGGAACTATGGCTACACCTTC.